The next 5 T cell receptor beta chains were all read from a single sample in a study of OX40 agonist ivuxolimab in advanced cancers. TCRdb keeps only in-frame clones here, not all; method: immunoSEQ multiplex PCR. The sample lists 25,000 to 30,000 clones; roughly four fifths were seen once. Sample: CD4+ or CD8+ T cells sorted from blood, taken in a trial of the OX40 agonist ivuxolimab. The receptors derive from an adult with an advanced solid tumor such as melanoma, head and neck, liver or kidney cancer.

This chain links TRBV7-3 with TRBJ2-3, with a possible D match to TRBD2 (5 bases). Per the germline V gene, CDR1 is SGHTA and CDR2 is FQGTGA. V was trimmed by 3 bases and J by 6 bases, leaving 7 bases between them. CDR3 length: 12 residues. The CDR3 DNA follows: TGTGCCAGCAGCTTGCCGGGGGATACGCAGTATTTT. Its protein is CASSLPGDTQYF.

CDR3 DNA: TGCGCCAGCAGCCAAGATACGGGGGGCGATAAAGGGGGGCCCCAAGAGACCCAGTACTTC. It yields the protein CASSQDTGGDKGGPQETQYF. V usage is TRBV4-1 and J usage is TRBJ2-5; the D gene is possibly TRBD2 (7 bases). Germline V gene data show CDR1 as MGHRA and CDR2 as YSYEKL. The V gene lost 0 bases and the J gene lost 1 base, with 24 bases spanning the gap. CDR3 size: 20 residues.

V gene TRBV9 combines with J gene TRBJ1-2; D is ambiguous. The CDR3 length is 17 residues. V was trimmed by 3 bases and J by 6 bases, leaving 24 bases between them. Germline lookup yields CDR1 SGDLS and CDR2 YYNGEE. CDR3 loop: CASSASPLHEAPHGYTF. The CDR3 coding sequence is TGTGCCAGCAGCGCTAGTCCCTTACATGAGGCCCCACATGGCTACACCTTC.

The chain has TRBV5-1 and TRBJ1-5; D unclear. Trimming took 2 bases from V and 5 from J, leaving 8 bases between them. This CDR3 is 13 amino acids long. Per the germline V gene, CDR1 is SGHRS and CDR2 is YFSETQ. The CDR3 region is CASSLGLDQPQHF. In DNA, the CDR3 is TGCGCCAGCAGCTTAGGGCTCGATCAGCCCCAGCATTTT.

This clone showed up just a few times. The CDR3 spells CASKGFHGQAVNTQYF. The CDR3 region has the DNA TGTGCCAGCAAGGGCTTCCACGGACAGGCGGTGAATACGCAGTATTTT. The V and J genes are TRBV28 and TRBJ2-3; 7 bases match TRBD1. Germline values: CDR1 MDHEN, CDR2 SYDVKM. This CDR3 has 16 residues. The ends lost 7 bases at V and 7 bases at J; junction bases unmatched: 17.